Listed here are 31 T cell receptor beta chains from one sample, sequenced in a study of cytomegalovirus exposure and HLA in healthy donors. PCR primers comprised 60 Vbeta and 13 Jbeta primers. Using immunoSEQ multiplex PCR, the repertoire was profiled, and TCRdb retains in-frame clones only, with some absent. Among 150,000 to 250,000 clones listed, roughly 79% were seen once. Input material: PBMCs. These receptors all stem from a man younger than 40 in good health and CMV-seronegative.

In DNA form, the CDR3 reads TGTGCCAGTAGTTTTTTGGGAGGAGAGACCCAGTACTTC. It specifies CASSFLGGETQYF. The genes are TRBV19 and TRBJ2-5; D perhaps matches TRBD2 (6 bases). The CDR3 contains 13 residues. Germline V gene sequence: CDR1 LNHDA, CDR2 SQIVND (reference sequence). The V gene lost 5 bases and the J gene lost 4 bases, with 11 bases spanning the gap. The variable domain in full, with the rest retrieved from reference TRBV19 and TRBJ2-5, is DGGITQSPKYLFRKEGQNVTLSCEQNLNHDAMYWYRQDPGQGLRLIYYSQIVNDFQKGDIAEGYSVSREKKESFPLTVTSAQKNPTAFYLCASSFLGGETQYFGPGTRLLVL.

The rearrangement uses TRBV19 and TRBJ1-4, with D possibly being TRBD1 (6 bases). Germline V gene data show CDR1 as LNHDA and CDR2 as SQIVND (reference sequence). The CDR3 runs 15 residues. V lost 4 bases and J lost 7, with 16 bases in between. CDR3 sequence (DNA): TGTGCCAGTAGTAGCCGTACGGGGGGCGCTGAAAAACTGTTTTTT. Its protein is CASSSRTGGAEKLFF.

The chain couples TRBV6-1 to TRBJ1-2, with D hard to call. The V and J ends lost 3 bases and 4 bases respectively, with 15 bases between them. The CDR3 has 15 amino acids. The germline gives CDR1 MNHNS, CDR2 SASEGT. Written as DNA, the CDR3 is TGTGCCAGCAGTGATATTTCGACAAATCGCTATGGCTACACCTTC. Encoded protein: CASSDISTNRYGYTF.

The sample holds a few counts of this clone. The chain links TRBV7-9 to TRBJ2-2, with unresolved D. The length of the CDR3 is 12 residues. CDR1 and CDR2 (germline): SEHNR, FQNEAQ (reference sequence). Between the trimmed V and J ends, which lost 6 bases and 6 bases, there was a span of 8 bases. CDR3 bases: TGTGCCAGCAGTTTATTCGCCGGGGAGCTGTTTTTT. Encoded protein: CASSLFAGELFF.

This clone was seen more than once but under ten times. This specimen includes other DNA sequences encoding the same CDR3. The chain employs TRBV29-1 and TRBJ2-7; a weak D match, TRBD1 (5 bases). V was shortened by 7 bases and J by 3 bases, with 10 bases between the two germline ends. The CDR3 spans 11 residues. Germline V lookup: CDR1 SQVTM, CDR2 ANQGSEA. The CDR3 region is CSAQGGYEQYF. CDR3 nucleotides: TGCAGCGCCCAGGGCGGCTACGAGCAGTACTTC.

This clone is a singleton in its sample. The chain carries TRBV4-1 and TRBJ2-7; D might be TRBD1 (6 bases). This CDR3 spans 16 amino acids. Per germline, CDR1 MGHRA and CDR2 YSYEKL. V shed 4 bases and J shed 2 bases, with 18 bases lying between them. CDR3 residues: CASSLISAGDPYEQYF. The CDR3 coding sequence is TGCGCCAGCAGCCTAATCAGTGCAGGGGACCCCTACGAGCAGTACTTC.

The V call is TRBV10-3, the J call TRBJ1-3, with a weak D call TRBD1 (6 bases). The CDR3 has 13 amino acids. Germline CDR1 reads ENHRY; CDR2 reads SYGVKD. Trimming stripped 6 bases from V and 3 bases from J, with 9 bases between. CDR3 sequence (DNA): TGTGCCATCAGGGACAGAGGTGGAAACACCATATATTTT. The encoded protein is CAIRDRGGNTIYF.

The chain employs TRBV6-1 and TRBJ2-7; TRBD1 might be the D (5 bases). Germline CDR1 is MNHNS and CDR2 is SASEGT. The CDR3 spans 15 residues. V was cut by 0 bases and J by 2 bases, with 11 bases left in between. CDR3 sequence (DNA): TGTGCCAGCAGTGAAGCATGGCAGGGCCCCTACGAGCAGTACTTC. This translates into CASSEAWQGPYEQYF.

The chain recombines TRBV7-2 with TRBJ2-3; tentatively, D is TRBD2 (5 bases). The germline CDR1 and CDR2 sequences are SGHTA and FQGNSA. The CDR3 covers 13 residues. Trimming removed 1 base from V and 5 bases from J, with 7 bases in between. As DNA, the CDR3 is TGTGCCAGCAGCTTAGTCCGGGAAGATACGCAGTATTTT. Translation gives CASSLVREDTQYF.

This chain uses TRBV5-4 with TRBJ1-1; a weak D match, TRBD1 (5 bases). CDR1 is SGHNT, CDR2 YYREEE, per germline (reference sequence). With 1 base removed from V and 4 bases from J, the gap between germline ends came to 14 bases. The CDR3 length is 15 residues. CDR3 in amino acids: CASSLFGGGGTEAFF. The CDR3 DNA sequence: TGTGCCAGCAGCTTGTTTGGGGGAGGCGGCACTGAAGCTTTCTTT.

This clone was recorded a few times. The chain has TRBV7-7 and TRBJ1-5; 7 positions match TRBD1. The CDR3 length is 15 residues. Trimming at V came to 4 bases and at J to 2 bases, leaving 5 bases not matched to a gene. CDR1 is SSHAT and CDR2 is FNYEAQ in the germline V gene (reference sequence). The CDR3 nucleotides read TGTGCCAGCAGCTCCCGACAGGGTGGCAATCAGCCCCAGCATTTT. Amino acid sequence: CASSSRQGGNQPQHF.

This clone was seen once. This sequence joins TRBV29-1 and TRBJ2-7, with 8 bases fitting TRBD1. The CDR3 totals 13 residues. The trim removed 1 base at V and 2 bases at J, leaving 1 base unmatched. Germline values: CDR1 SQVTM, CDR2 ANQGSEA. CDR3 sequence: CSVEGDRTYEQYF. DNA for the CDR3: TGCAGCGTTGAAGGGGACAGGACCTACGAGCAGTACTTC.

The chain carries TRBV19 and TRBJ1-1, with a tentative D call TRBD1 (6 bases). Germline loops: CDR1 LNHDA, CDR2 SQIVND (reference sequence). CDR3 length: 13 residues. Trimming took 2 bases from V and 4 from J, leaving 8 bases between them. As DNA, the CDR3 is TGTGCCAGTAGTATAACAGGGAGCACTGAAGCTTTCTTT. It specifies CASSITGSTEAFF. The entire variable domain, with the rest obtained from reference TRBV19 and TRBJ1-1, is as follows: DGGITQSPKYLFRKEGQNVTLSCEQNLNHDAMYWYRQDPGQGLRLIYYSQIVNDFQKGDIAEGYSVSREKKESFPLTVTSAQKNPTAFYLCASSITGSTEAFFGQGTRLTVV.

V usage is TRBV6-1 and J usage is TRBJ1-5, with 9 bases fitting TRBD1. Looked up from germline, CDR1 is MNHNS and CDR2 is SASEGT. The CDR3 sequence is 17 residues long. The V segment lost 2 bases and the J segment 7 bases; nucleotides outside the gene matches: 12. The CDR3 sequence: CASSENPDRGTRQPQHF. CDR3 DNA sequence: TGTGCCAGCAGTGAAAACCCGGACAGGGGAACAAGACAGCCCCAGCATTTT.

The chain has TRBV5-6 and TRBJ2-2, with D tentatively TRBD2 (5 bases). Germline loops: CDR1 SGHDT, CDR2 YYEEEE. The CDR3 totals 15 residues. Trimming left V 0 bases short and J 10 bases short, with 16 bases between. The CDR3 spells CASSLVQRKREELFF. The DNA of the CDR3 is TGTGCCAGCAGCTTGGTACAGCGGAAGAGGGAGGAGCTGTTTTTT.

The J gene is TRBJ2-7, the V gene TRBV5-6; D is perhaps TRBD2 (6 bases). The V and J ends lost 0 bases and 1 base respectively, with 14 bases between them. CDR3 size: 16 residues. Germline V CDR1 and CDR2: SGHDT, YYEEEE. The CDR3 nucleotides read TGTGCCAGCAGCTTGGCGGGACTCCGCGGGTCCTACGAGCAGTACTTC. Protein product: CASSLAGLRGSYEQYF.

The J gene is TRBJ2-3, the V gene TRBV28; 8 bases line up with TRBD2. The germline V gene has CDR1 MDHEN and CDR2 SYDVKM. The CDR3 is 12 residues long. Trimming at V came to 4 bases and at J to 10 bases, leaving 4 bases not matched to a gene. The CDR3 region is CASSSSAGAQYF. DNA of the CDR3: TGTGCCAGCAGTTCATCAGCGGGAGCGCAGTATTTT.

V gene TRBV18 combines with J gene TRBJ2-7; the D gene is possibly TRBD2 (11 bases). The CDR3 is made up of 19 amino acids. Trimming stripped 8 bases from V and 3 bases from J, with 32 bases between. Germline CDR1 KGHSH, CDR2 LQKENI. The CDR3, as DNA: TGTGCCAGCCCGACCGGGGGACAGGGGTCGGGGACTAGCGGCTACGAGCAGTACTTC. Its translation is CASPTGGQGSGTSGYEQYF.

This clone turned up a few times. The chain employs TRBV9 and TRBJ2-1, with 8 bases that match TRBD1. The CDR3 runs 13 residues. The germline V gene has CDR1 SGDLS and CDR2 YYNGEE. Losses at the gene ends were 4 bases for V and 7 bases for J; bases not matched to a gene: 4. CDR3 amino acids: CASSSDRGNEQFF. The CDR3 coding sequence is TGTGCCAGCAGCTCCGACAGGGGTAATGAGCAGTTCTTC.

In DNA, the CDR3 is TGTGCCAGTAGTAGGGGACTAGCGGGAGTTGAAAATGAGCAGTTCTTC. Residues: CASSRGLAGVENEQFF. The chain is built from TRBV19 and TRBJ2-1; 14 bases are shared with TRBD2. Germline V CDR1 and CDR2: LNHDA, SQIVND (reference sequence). This CDR3 contains 16 residues. J gave up 7 bases and V 4 bases, and 6 bases lay outside the gene matches.

In this sample, this clone turned up a few times. V gene TRBV25-1 combines with J gene TRBJ2-7; TRBD2 aligns across 8 bases. The germline CDR1 and CDR2 sequences are MGHDK and SYGVNS. This CDR3 has 16 amino acids. With 1 base clipped from V and 5 bases from J, the junction kept 10 bases outside the gene matches. The CDR3 region is CASSELDSGMSNEQYF. CDR3 in DNA: TGTGCCAGCAGTGAATTGGATAGCGGGATGTCGAACGAGCAGTACTTC.

The V gene is TRBV4-1, the J gene TRBJ1-1; TRBD1 agrees at 7 bases. V was clipped by 6 bases and J by 6 bases; unmatched bases: 7. This CDR3 is 13 amino acids long. Germline V lookup: CDR1 MGHRA, CDR2 YSYEKL. CDR3 bases: TGCGCCAGCAGAGTCGACAGGGCGTCTGAAGCTTTCTTT. Its protein is CASRVDRASEAFF.

The V and J genes are TRBV9 and TRBJ2-7; TRBD2 matches at 7 bases. With V trimmed by 4 bases and J by 0 bases, 7 bases remained unmatched. CDR3 length equals 15 residues. Germline assignment: CDR1 SGDLS and CDR2 YYNGEE. This CDR3 reads CASSPGEGGSYEQYF. The CDR3 DNA is TGTGCCAGCAGCCCCGGGGAGGGAGGCTCCTACGAGCAGTACTTC.

The V and J genes are TRBV7-3 and TRBJ2-3, with 13 bases matching TRBD2. V lost 5 bases and J lost 0; bases outside the gene matches: 11. Germline V gene lookup returns CDR1 SGHTA and CDR2 FQGTGA. This CDR3 region has 19 residues. The DNA of the CDR3 is TGTGCCAGCAGCCGATTATCGGGACTAGCGGGGACTAGCACAGATACGCAGTATTTT. Encoded protein: CASSRLSGLAGTSTDTQYF.

The V and J genes are TRBV6-4 and TRBJ2-3, with TRBD1 as a possible D gene (5 bases). Trimming stripped 0 bases from V and 11 bases from J, with 9 bases between. Looked up from germline, CDR1 is MRHNA and CDR2 is SNTAGT. There are 12 residues in the CDR3. The CDR3 region is CASSDSGRMQYF. The CDR3 bases are TGTGCCAGCAGTGACTCGGGGCGCATGCAGTATTTT.

For this clone: One end of the junction does not line up with germline, which may come from a read error. J is TRBJ1-2 and V is TRBV7-9, with TRBD1 as a possible D gene (5 bases). The CDR3 is 13 residues long. The germline V gene encodes CDR1 SEHNR and CDR2 FQNEAQ (reference sequence). CDR3 residues: CASSSLGGLADSF. CDR3 sequence (DNA): TGTGCCAGCAGCTCCCTCGGGGGGTTGGCAGACTCCTTC.

The V gene is TRBV27, the J gene TRBJ2-7, with D tentatively TRBD1 (6 bases). CDR3 length: 13 amino acids. V was pared by 2 bases and J by 4 bases, with 9 bases between. Germline V gene sequence: CDR1 MNHEY, CDR2 SMNVEV (reference sequence). The CDR3 loop is CASSLARGYEQYF. The CDR3 nucleotides read TGTGCCAGCAGTTTAGCCAGGGGTTACGAGCAGTACTTC.

The chain joins TRBV29-1 to TRBJ2-3, with unresolved D. Germline V CDR1 and CDR2: SQVTM, ANQGSEA. The CDR3 is 12 amino acids. V shed 7 bases and J shed 2 bases, with 10 bases lying between them. The CDR3 reads CSAESDTDTQYF. CDR3 bases: TGCAGCGCCGAGTCCGACACAGATACGCAGTATTTT.

V usage is TRBV4-1 and J usage is TRBJ2-1, with 14 bases fitting TRBD2. Per germline, CDR1 MGHRA and CDR2 YSYEKL. The CDR3 extends over 18 amino acids. The ends lost 0 bases at V and 7 bases at J; junction bases unmatched: 8. Here the CDR3 DNA reads TGCGCCAGCAGCCAAGAGGGTTCGAGGACTAGCGGGAGGAATGAGCAGTTCTTC. Amino acid sequence: CASSQEGSRTSGRNEQFF.

In this sample, this clone turned up once. The chain combines TRBV6-1 with TRBJ1-1; D is possibly TRBD1 (6 bases). This CDR3 is 13 amino acids long. The V gene's germline CDR1 is MNHNS and CDR2 SASEGT. V dropped 5 bases and J dropped 2 bases, with 9 bases sitting between them. The CDR3, as DNA: TGTGCCAGCAGTACAGGGAGAAACACTGAAGCTTTCTTT. Its translation is CASSTGRNTEAFF.

This chain joins TRBV5-1 and TRBJ2-5, with TRBD1 as a possible D gene (7 bases). Looked up from germline, CDR1 is SGHRS and CDR2 is YFSETQ. Between the trimmed V and J ends, which lost 4 bases and 4 bases, there was a span of 11 bases. This CDR3 is 13 amino acids long. CDR3 sequence: CASSRQGGETQYF. CDR3 DNA: TGCGCCAGCAGCCGACAGGGAGGAGAGACCCAGTACTTC.